These 21 T cell receptor beta chains were all obtained from the same sample, sequenced in a study of OX40 agonist ivuxolimab in advanced cancers. The protocol was immunoSEQ multiplex PCR, while the TCRdb copy is restricted to in-frame clones and leaves out a portion. In the table there are about 80,000 clones, roughly 84% of which are singletons. Here the sequenced sample was CD4+ or CD8+ T cells sorted from blood, taken in a trial of the OX40 agonist ivuxolimab. Every receptor here comes from an adult with an advanced solid tumor such as melanoma, head and neck, liver or kidney cancer.

The gene calls are TRBV10-3 and TRBJ1-1, with TRBD1 matching over 9 bases. The CDR3 covers 14 residues. J gave up 2 bases and V 10 bases, and 8 bases lay outside the gene matches. Germline loops: CDR1 ENHRY, CDR2 SYGVKD. The CDR3 reads CASQQGAPNTEAFF. CDR3 in DNA: TGTGCCAGTCAACAGGGGGCCCCTAACACTGAAGCTTTCTTT.

This chain links TRBV6-1 with TRBJ2-7; no clear D. The CDR3 length is 12 residues. V lost 6 bases and J 6 bases, leaving 12 bases between the germline ends. From germline, CDR1 is MNHNS and CDR2 SASEGT. CDR3 loop: CASRSGPGEQYF. CDR3 nucleotides: TGTGCCAGCAGGTCCGGGCCTGGCGAGCAGTACTTC.

This rearrangement joins TRBV11-2 to TRBJ2-7, with D maybe TRBD1 (6 bases). V lost 0 bases, J lost 2 bases, and 8 bases lay in between. The CDR3 extends over 14 amino acids. CDR1 SGHAT and CDR2 FQNNGV come from the germline V gene. CDR3 sequence: CASSLERGTYEQYF. For the CDR3, the DNA is TGTGCCAGCAGCTTAGAAAGGGGGACCTACGAGCAGTACTTC.

The chain combines TRBV10-2 with TRBJ1-6; D not resolved. Germline CDR1 WSHSY, CDR2 SAAADI. V was trimmed by 6 bases and J by 7 bases, leaving 13 bases between them. The CDR3 loop spans 14 amino acids. CDR3 loop: CASSAPGGNSPLHF. The CDR3, as DNA: TGCGCCAGCAGCGCTCCGGGTGGAAATTCACCCCTCCACTTT.

This chain connects TRBV18 to TRBJ2-7; 12 nucleotides line up with TRBD1. The CDR3 spans 17 residues. V dropped 3 bases and J dropped 2; count of bases not matched to a gene: 8. Germline V gene data show CDR1 as KGHSH and CDR2 as LQKENI. CDR3 region: CASSPGQGAGSTYEQYF. The CDR3 region has the DNA TGTGCCAGCTCACCGGGACAGGGGGCTGGTTCCACCTACGAGCAGTACTTC.

The chain's CDR3 is CASRRGVGNTEAFF. The CDR3 DNA reads TGTGCCAGCAGAAGGGGAGTCGGGAACACTGAAGCTTTCTTT. The J gene is TRBJ1-1, the V gene TRBV6-4; possible D gene TRBD1, 5 bases. V was clipped by 6 bases and J by 1 base, with 12 bases between them. Germline CDR1 reads MRHNA; CDR2 reads SNTAGT. The CDR3 covers 14 residues.

The J gene is TRBJ1-2, the V gene TRBV2; no reliable D call. The germline V gene encodes CDR1 SNHLY and CDR2 FYNNEI. The CDR3 sequence is 12 residues long. V dropped 4 bases and J dropped 6 bases, with 9 bases sitting between them. The CDR3 reads CASSGFGHGYTF. The CDR3 bases are TGTGCCAGCAGTGGGTTCGGCCATGGCTACACCTTC.

The count of this clone is one. V is TRBV6-5 and J is TRBJ2-1; the D gene is possibly TRBD2 (6 bases). With 6 bases removed from V and 15 bases from J, the gap between germline ends came to 15 bases. The CDR3 loop spans 11 amino acids. Looked up from germline, CDR1 is MNHEY and CDR2 is SVGAGI. DNA of the CDR3: TGTGCCAGCAGGCGGGACTTTGAGTTGTTCTTC. It yields the protein CASRRDFELFF.

This rearrangement joins TRBV6-6 to TRBJ1-6, with unresolved D. V lost 1 base and J lost 7, with 11 bases in between. CDR1 is MNHNY, CDR2 SVGAGI, per germline (reference sequence). The CDR3 covers 15 residues. The CDR3 region has the DNA TGTGCCAGCAGTTACTTCTCGTTGACGAATTCACCCCTCCACTTT. Its translation: CASSYFSLTNSPLHF.

The chain joins TRBV5-1 to TRBJ2-7; unclear D gene. CDR1 is SGHRS and CDR2 is YFSETQ in the germline V gene. The CDR3 spans 16 residues. The V end was cut by 3 bases, the J end by 4 bases, with 20 bases between. This CDR3 reads CASSSYSTIKAYEQYF. The DNA for the CDR3 is TGCGCCAGCAGCTCGTATTCGACGATCAAAGCATACGAGCAGTACTTC. Full variable domain (missing parts from reference TRBV5-1 and TRBJ2-7): KAGVTQTPRYLIKTRGQQVTLSCSPISGHRSVSWYQQTPGQGLQFLFEYFSETQRNKGNFPGRFSGRQFSNSRSEMNVSTLELGDSALYLCASSSYSTIKAYEQYFGPGTRLTVT.

V and J are TRBV5-1 and TRBJ2-3, with 8 bases matching TRBD2. V trimming: 0 bases; J trimming: 4 bases; junction bases outside the gene matches: 4. The CDR3 has 15 amino acids. In germline, CDR1 is SGHRS, CDR2 YFSETQ. The CDR3: CASSLGSGVADTQYF. CDR3 DNA sequence: TGCGCCAGCAGCTTGGGTAGCGGGGTAGCAGATACGCAGTATTTT.

This clone was seen a handful of times. The CDR3 protein is CASSRPGNTEAFF. CDR3 sequence (DNA): TGTGCCAGTAGTAGACCCGGGAACACTGAAGCTTTCTTT. J is TRBJ1-1 and V is TRBV19; D gene uncertain. Germline loops: CDR1 LNHDA, CDR2 SQIVND (reference sequence). The CDR3 spans 13 residues. Between the trimmed V and J ends, which lost 4 bases and 1 base, there was a span of 7 bases.

This rearrangement joins TRBV7-9 to TRBJ2-3; D not certain. V was cut by 3 bases and J by 4 bases, with 17 bases left in between. CDR1 and CDR2 from the germline V gene are SEHNR and FQNEAQ (reference sequence). This CDR3 region has 16 residues. CDR3 DNA sequence: TGTGCCAGCAGCTTCCCCACAGTTGCAGACTCAGATACGCAGTATTTT. Protein sequence: CASSFPTVADSDTQYF. Full variable domain (missing parts from reference TRBV7-9 and TRBJ2-3): DTGVSQNPRHKITKRGQNVTFRCDPISEHNRLYWYRQTLGQGPEFLTYFQNEAQLEKSRLLSDRFSAERPKGSFSTLEIQRTEQGDSAMYLCASSFPTVADSDTQYFGPGTRLTVL.

The chain couples TRBV6-5 to TRBJ1-1; no clear D. V was clipped by 5 bases and J by 0 bases, with 7 bases between them. This CDR3 contains 13 residues. Germline V gene lookup returns CDR1 MNHEY and CDR2 SVGAGI. CDR3 DNA sequence: TGTGCCAGCAGTGAATCGATGAACACTGAAGCTTTCTTT. Residues: CASSESMNTEAFF.

The J gene is TRBJ2-5, the V gene TRBV5-5; unclear D gene. The V end was cut by 4 bases, the J end by 5 bases, with 12 bases between. The germline V gene has CDR1 SGHKS and CDR2 YYEKEE (reference sequence). The CDR3 runs 13 residues. The CDR3, as DNA: TGTGCCAGCAGCCGACCCGGCGAGGAGACCCAGTACTTC. This gives the protein CASSRPGEETQYF.

This chain links TRBV6-4 with TRBJ2-7, with D uncertain. The germline V gene has CDR1 MRHNA and CDR2 SNTAGT. The ends were cut back, 2 bases at V and 4 bases at J, with 3 bases in the middle. The CDR3 totals 11 residues. In nucleotides, the CDR3 is TGTGCCAGCAGTGACGGTTACGAGCAGTACTTC. Encoded protein: CASSDGYEQYF.

The chain couples TRBV10-3 to TRBJ2-7; D may be TRBD1 (5 bases). The length of the CDR3 is 13 residues. The V end lost 4 bases, the J end lost 7 bases, and 14 bases lay between the germline ends. Germline CDR1 ENHRY, CDR2 SYGVKD. As DNA, the CDR3 is TGTGCCATCAGTGTGACAGCCCCTGGGGAGCAGTACTTC. It encodes CAISVTAPGEQYF.

The CDR3 coding sequence is TGCACCGTGGGGACGGGATTAAACAATGAGCAGTTCTTC. Amino acids: CTVGTGLNNEQFF. The chain carries TRBV29-1 and TRBJ2-1; D assignment may be TRBD1 or TRBD2 (5 bases each). This CDR3 contains 13 residues. Germline V gene lookup returns CDR1 SQVTM and CDR2 ANQGSEA.

The chain joins TRBV7-3 to TRBJ2-1; TRBD2 matches 8 bases. Germline V lookup: CDR1 SGHTA, CDR2 FQGTGA. CDR3 length: 15 amino acids. V shed 2 bases, J shed 4 bases, and the junction held 4 bases outside the gene matches. The CDR3 DNA reads TGTGCCAGCAGCTTAGGCGGGAGGTTATACAATGAGCAGTTCTTC. The encoded protein is CASSLGGRLYNEQFF.

The CDR3: CASSSLGGPDTQYF. The CDR3 DNA sequence: TGTGCCAGCAGTTCTCTCGGGGGCCCGGATACGCAGTATTTT. This chain joins TRBV6-4 and TRBJ2-3, with D possibly called TRBD1 or TRBD2 (6 bases each). The CDR3 loop spans 14 amino acids. The germline gives CDR1 MRHNA, CDR2 SNTAGT. V lost 5 bases to trimming and J lost 6 bases, with 15 bases between them.

This sequence joins TRBV2 and TRBJ1-1; 8 positions agree with TRBD1. J lost 4 bases, V lost 4 bases, and 2 bases had no gene match. CDR3 length equals 13 residues. The germline gives CDR1 SNHLY, CDR2 FYNNEI. The CDR3 here is CASSADRGTEAFF. CDR3 nucleotides: TGTGCCAGCAGTGCCGACAGGGGCACTGAAGCTTTCTTT.